These T cell receptor beta chains were read from a single sample in a study of cytomegalovirus exposure and HLA in healthy donors. Profiling relied on immunoSEQ multiplex PCR, and the TCRdb table lists in-frame clones only, not all of them. The repertoire consists of about 180,000 clones, with over 70% occurring once and the leading ten covering more than 3%. Sequencing input: PBMCs. The receptors shown here come from a woman in her sixties or seventies in good health and CMV-seropositive. CDR3s include the opening cysteine and the closing phenylalanine or tryptophan. A D gene is named only where the DNA matches it firmly. The size field is filled for only some rows; it gives once, few, many or a size class.

cdr3_aa: CARSPIRGPDTYEQYF; cdr3_nt: TGTGCCAGAAGCCCCATAAGGGGTCCAGACACCTACGAGCAGTACTTC; j_call: TRBJ2-7; v_call: TRBV5-3; d_call: .; clone_size: .
cdr3_aa: CASSVGSRGDEQYF; cdr3_nt: TGTGCCAGCAGCGTAGGGTCCAGGGGGGACGAGCAGTACTTC; j_call: TRBJ2-7; v_call: TRBV9; d_call: .; clone_size: .
cdr3_aa: CASSLGLAGGQRQETQYF; cdr3_nt: TGTGCCAGCAGCTTAGGACTAGCGGGGGGACAGCGCCAAGAGACCCAGTACTTC; j_call: TRBJ2-5; v_call: TRBV7-8; d_call: TRBD2; clone_size: .
cdr3_aa: CASSFDGGYGYTF; cdr3_nt: TGTGCCAGCAGTTTTGACGGAGGCTATGGCTACACCTTC; j_call: TRBJ1-2; v_call: TRBV2; d_call: .; clone_size: .
cdr3_aa: CASSLGLGQLNYGYTF; cdr3_nt: TGTGCCAGCAGTTTGGGTTTAGGACAGCTTAACTATGGCTACACCTTC; j_call: TRBJ1-2; v_call: TRBV28; d_call: .; clone_size: .
cdr3_aa: CASSFTIDSGNTIYF; cdr3_nt: TGTGCCAGCAGCTTTACGATAGATTCTGGAAACACCATATATTTT; j_call: TRBJ1-3; v_call: TRBV5-4; d_call: .; clone_size: .
cdr3_aa: CASSLTRESYNEQFF; cdr3_nt: TGTGCCAGCAGCTTAACGCGGGAATCCTACAATGAGCAGTTCTTC; j_call: TRBJ2-1; v_call: TRBV7-3; d_call: .; clone_size: .
cdr3_aa: CASSLRGPAEKQYF; cdr3_nt: TGTGCCAGCAGCCTTAGAGGGCCCGCGGAGAAGCAGTACTTC; j_call: TRBJ2-5; v_call: TRBV13; d_call: .; clone_size: .
cdr3_aa: CASSQVLAGAVNTGELFF; cdr3_nt: TGCGCCAGCAGCCAAGTACTAGCGGGGGCTGTGAACACCGGGGAGCTGTTTTTT; j_call: TRBJ2-2; v_call: TRBV4-3; d_call: TRBD2; clone_size: few
cdr3_aa: CASSLLAEPYNEQFF; cdr3_nt: TGTGCCAGCAGTCTACTAGCGGAACCTTACAATGAGCAGTTCTTC; j_call: TRBJ2-1; v_call: TRBV6-4; d_call: TRBD2; clone_size: .
cdr3_aa: CASSVWDNNSPLHF; cdr3_nt: TGTGCCAGCAGCGTTTGGGACAATAATTCACCCCTCCACTTT; j_call: TRBJ1-6; v_call: TRBV9; d_call: .; clone_size: .
cdr3_aa: CASGLGGQSTDTQYF; cdr3_nt: TGTGCTAGTGGTTTGGGCGGACAGAGCACAGATACGCAGTATTTT; j_call: TRBJ2-3; v_call: TRBV12-5; d_call: .; clone_size: once
cdr3_aa: CASSLSPEGREQFF; cdr3_nt: TGTGCCAGCAGCTTAAGTCCGGAGGGACGGGAGCAGTTCTTC; j_call: TRBJ2-1; v_call: TRBV7-2; d_call: .; clone_size: .
cdr3_aa: CATRTGSNYGYTF; cdr3_nt: TGTGCCACCCGGACAGGATCTAACTATGGCTACACCTTC; j_call: TRBJ1-2; v_call: TRBV7-2; d_call: TRBD1; clone_size: .
cdr3_aa: CASSRGTDAGNTIYF; cdr3_nt: TGTGCCAGCTCACGGGGGACAGACGCTGGAAACACCATATATTTT; j_call: TRBJ1-3; v_call: TRBV18; d_call: TRBD1; clone_size: few
cdr3_aa: CASSYGTNSYEQYF; cdr3_nt: TGTGCCAGCAGTTACGGCACTAACTCCTACGAGCAGTACTTC; j_call: TRBJ2-7; v_call: TRBV6-5; d_call: .; clone_size: .